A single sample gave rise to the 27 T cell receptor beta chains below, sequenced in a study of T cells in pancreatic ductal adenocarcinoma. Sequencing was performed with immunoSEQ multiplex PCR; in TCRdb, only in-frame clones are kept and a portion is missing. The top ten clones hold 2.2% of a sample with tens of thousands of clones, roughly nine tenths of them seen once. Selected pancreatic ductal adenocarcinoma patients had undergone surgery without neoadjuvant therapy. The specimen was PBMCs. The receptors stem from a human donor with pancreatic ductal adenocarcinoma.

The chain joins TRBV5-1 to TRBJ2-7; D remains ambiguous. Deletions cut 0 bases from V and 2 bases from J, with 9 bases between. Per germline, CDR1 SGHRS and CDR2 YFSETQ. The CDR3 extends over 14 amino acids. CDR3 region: CASSLASSAYEQYF. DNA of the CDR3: TGCGCCAGCAGCTTGGCTTCATCCGCCTACGAGCAGTACTTC.

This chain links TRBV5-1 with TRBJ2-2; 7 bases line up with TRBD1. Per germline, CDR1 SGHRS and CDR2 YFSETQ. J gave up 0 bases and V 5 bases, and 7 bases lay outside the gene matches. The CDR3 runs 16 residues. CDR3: CASSEQGFANTGELFF. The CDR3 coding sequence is TGCGCCAGCAGTGAACAGGGGTTTGCGAACACCGGGGAGCTGTTTTTT.

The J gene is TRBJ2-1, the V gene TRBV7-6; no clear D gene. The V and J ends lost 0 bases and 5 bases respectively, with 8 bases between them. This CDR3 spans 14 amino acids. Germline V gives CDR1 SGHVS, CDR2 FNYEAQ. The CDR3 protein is CASSLAGTNNEQFF. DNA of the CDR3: TGTGCCAGCAGCTTAGCGGGCACCAACAATGAGCAGTTCTTC.

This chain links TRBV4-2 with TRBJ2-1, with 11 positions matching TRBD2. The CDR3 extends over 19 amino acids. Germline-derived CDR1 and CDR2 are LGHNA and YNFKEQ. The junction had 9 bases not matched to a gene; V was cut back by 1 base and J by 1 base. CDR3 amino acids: CASSQVSWTSGQSYNEQFF. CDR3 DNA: TGTGCCAGCAGCCAAGTATCGTGGACTAGCGGGCAGTCCTACAATGAGCAGTTCTTC.

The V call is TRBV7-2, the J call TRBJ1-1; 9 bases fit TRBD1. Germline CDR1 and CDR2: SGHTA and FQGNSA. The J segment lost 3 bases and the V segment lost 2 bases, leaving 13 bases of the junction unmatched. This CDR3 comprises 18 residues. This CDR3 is CASSLRLGTGSLDTEAFF. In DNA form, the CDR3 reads TGTGCCAGCAGCTTAAGGCTGGGGACAGGGAGCTTGGACACTGAAGCTTTCTTT. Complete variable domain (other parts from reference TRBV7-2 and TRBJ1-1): GAGVSQSPSNKVTEKGKDVELRCDPISGHTALYWYRQSLGQGLEFLIYFQGNSAPDKSGLPSDRFSAERTGGSVSTLTIQRTQQEDSAVYLCASSLRLGTGSLDTEAFFGQGTRLTVV.

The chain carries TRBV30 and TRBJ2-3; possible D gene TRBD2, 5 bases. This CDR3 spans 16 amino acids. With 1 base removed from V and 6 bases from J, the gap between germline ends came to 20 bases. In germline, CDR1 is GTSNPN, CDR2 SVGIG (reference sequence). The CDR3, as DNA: TGTGCCTGGAGTGCTGGCGGGTCCCCCTCCCCCGATACGCAGTATTTT. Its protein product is CAWSAGGSPSPDTQYF.

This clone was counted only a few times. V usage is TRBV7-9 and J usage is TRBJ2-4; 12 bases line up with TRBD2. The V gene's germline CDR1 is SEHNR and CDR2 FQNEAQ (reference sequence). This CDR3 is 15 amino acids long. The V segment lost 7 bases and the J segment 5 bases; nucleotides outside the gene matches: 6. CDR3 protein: CASIPSGRAENIQYF. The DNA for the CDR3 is TGTGCCAGCATCCCTAGCGGGAGGGCGGAAAACATTCAGTACTTC.

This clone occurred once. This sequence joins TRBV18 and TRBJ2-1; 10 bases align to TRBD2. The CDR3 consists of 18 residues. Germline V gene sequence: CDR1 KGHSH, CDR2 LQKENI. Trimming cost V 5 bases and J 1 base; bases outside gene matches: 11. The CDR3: CASSTSGEEGGSYNEQFF. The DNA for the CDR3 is TGTGCCAGCTCAACTAGCGGGGAGGAAGGTGGTTCCTACAATGAGCAGTTCTTC.

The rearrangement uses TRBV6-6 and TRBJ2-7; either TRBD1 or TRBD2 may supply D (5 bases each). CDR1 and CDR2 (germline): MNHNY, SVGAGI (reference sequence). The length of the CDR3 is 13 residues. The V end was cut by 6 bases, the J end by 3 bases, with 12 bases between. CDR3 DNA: TGTGCCAGCAGCTCCGGGACCCACTACGAGCAGTACTTC. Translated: CASSSGTHYEQYF.

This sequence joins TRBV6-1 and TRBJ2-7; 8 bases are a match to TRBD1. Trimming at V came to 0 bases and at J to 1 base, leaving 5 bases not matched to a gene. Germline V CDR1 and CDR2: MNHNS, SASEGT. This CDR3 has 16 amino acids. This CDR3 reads CASSEAGQAGSYEQYF. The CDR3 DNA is TGTGCCAGCAGTGAAGCGGGACAGGCAGGATCCTACGAGCAGTACTTC.

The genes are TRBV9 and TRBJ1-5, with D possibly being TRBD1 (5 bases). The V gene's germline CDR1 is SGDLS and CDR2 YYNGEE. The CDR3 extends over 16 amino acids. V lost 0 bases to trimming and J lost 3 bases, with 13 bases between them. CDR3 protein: CASSVDGGGNNQPQHF. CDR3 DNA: TGTGCCAGCAGCGTAGATGGGGGGGGTAACAATCAGCCCCAGCATTTT.

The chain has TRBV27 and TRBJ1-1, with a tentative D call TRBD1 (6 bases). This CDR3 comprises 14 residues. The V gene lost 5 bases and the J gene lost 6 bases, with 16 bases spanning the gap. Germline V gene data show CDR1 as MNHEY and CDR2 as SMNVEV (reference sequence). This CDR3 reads CASSPLGQFAEAFF. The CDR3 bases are TGTGCCAGCAGTCCCCTAGGACAGTTCGCTGAAGCTTTCTTT.

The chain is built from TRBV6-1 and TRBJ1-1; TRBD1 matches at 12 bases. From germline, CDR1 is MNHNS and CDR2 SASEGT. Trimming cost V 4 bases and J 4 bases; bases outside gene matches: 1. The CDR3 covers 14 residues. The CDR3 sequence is CASSGGQGATEAFF. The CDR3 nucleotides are TGTGCCAGCAGTGGGGGACAGGGGGCCACTGAAGCTTTCTTT.

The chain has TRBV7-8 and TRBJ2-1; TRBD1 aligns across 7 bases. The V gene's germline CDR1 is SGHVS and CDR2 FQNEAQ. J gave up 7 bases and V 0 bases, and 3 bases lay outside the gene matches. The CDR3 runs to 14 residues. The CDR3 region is CASSLASRGNEQFF. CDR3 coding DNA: TGTGCCAGCAGCTTAGCGTCCAGGGGGAATGAGCAGTTCTTC.

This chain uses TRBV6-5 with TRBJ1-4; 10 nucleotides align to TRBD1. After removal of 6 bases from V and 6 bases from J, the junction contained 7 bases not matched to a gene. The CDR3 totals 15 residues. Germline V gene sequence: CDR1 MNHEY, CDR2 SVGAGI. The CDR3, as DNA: TGTGCCAGCAGGCCCGGGGGGACAGGGGATGAAAAACTGTTTTTT. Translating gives CASRPGGTGDEKLFF.

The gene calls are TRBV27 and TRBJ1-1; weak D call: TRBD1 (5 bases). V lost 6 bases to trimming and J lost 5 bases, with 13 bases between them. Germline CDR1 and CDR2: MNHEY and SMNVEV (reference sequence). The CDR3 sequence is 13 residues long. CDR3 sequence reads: CASRSGWATEAFF. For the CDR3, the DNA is TGTGCCAGCAGATCAGGGTGGGCGACTGAAGCTTTCTTT.

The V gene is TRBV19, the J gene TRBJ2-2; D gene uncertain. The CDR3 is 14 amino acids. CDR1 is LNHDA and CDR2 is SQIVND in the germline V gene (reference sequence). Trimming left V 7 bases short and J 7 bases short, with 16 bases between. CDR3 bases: TGTGCCAGTACCATCCCCTGGGGTGGCGGGGAGCTGTTTTTT. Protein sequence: CASTIPWGGGELFF.

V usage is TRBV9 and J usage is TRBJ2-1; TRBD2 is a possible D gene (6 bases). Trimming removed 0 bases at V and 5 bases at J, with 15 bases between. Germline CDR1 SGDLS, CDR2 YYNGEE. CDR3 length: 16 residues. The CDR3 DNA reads TGTGCCAGCAGCGTAGAGCCGGGGCGGGGAGACAATGAGCAGTTCTTC. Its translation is CASSVEPGRGDNEQFF.

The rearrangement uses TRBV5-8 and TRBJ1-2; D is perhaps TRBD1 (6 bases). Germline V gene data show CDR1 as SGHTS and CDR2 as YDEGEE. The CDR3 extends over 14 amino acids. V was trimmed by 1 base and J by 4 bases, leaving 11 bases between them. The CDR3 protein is CASSLQDRTYGYTF. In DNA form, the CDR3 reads TGTGCCAGCAGCTTGCAAGACAGGACCTATGGCTACACCTTC.

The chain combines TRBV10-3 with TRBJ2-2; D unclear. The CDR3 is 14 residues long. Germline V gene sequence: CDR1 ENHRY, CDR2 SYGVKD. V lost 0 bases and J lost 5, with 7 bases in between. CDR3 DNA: TGTGCCATCAGTGAGTCCGAAATAACCGGGGAGCTGTTTTTT. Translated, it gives CAISESEITGELFF.

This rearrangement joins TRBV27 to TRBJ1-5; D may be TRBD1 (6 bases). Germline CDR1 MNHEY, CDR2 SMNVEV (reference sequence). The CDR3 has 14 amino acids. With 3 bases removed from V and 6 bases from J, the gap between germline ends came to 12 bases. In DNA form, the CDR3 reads TGTGCCAGCAGTTTGACAGGTCCTGGTCAGCCCCAGCATTTT. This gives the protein CASSLTGPGQPQHF.

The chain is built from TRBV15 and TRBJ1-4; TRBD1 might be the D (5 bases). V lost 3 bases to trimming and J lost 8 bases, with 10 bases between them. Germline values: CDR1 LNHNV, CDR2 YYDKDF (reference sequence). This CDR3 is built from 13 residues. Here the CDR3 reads CATSSSGREKLFF. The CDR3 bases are TGTGCCACCAGCAGTTCAGGGCGGGAAAAACTGTTTTTT.

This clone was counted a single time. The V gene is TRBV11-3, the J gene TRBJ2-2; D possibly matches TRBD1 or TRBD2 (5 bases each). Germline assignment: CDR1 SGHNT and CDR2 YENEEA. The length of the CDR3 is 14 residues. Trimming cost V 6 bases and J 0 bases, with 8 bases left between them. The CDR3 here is CASRGDPNTGELFF. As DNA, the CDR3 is TGTGCCAGCAGGGGGGATCCGAACACCGGGGAGCTGTTTTTT.

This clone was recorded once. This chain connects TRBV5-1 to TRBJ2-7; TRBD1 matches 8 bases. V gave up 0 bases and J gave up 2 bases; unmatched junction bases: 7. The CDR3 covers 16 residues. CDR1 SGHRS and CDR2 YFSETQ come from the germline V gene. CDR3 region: CASSLGPGQDTYEQYF. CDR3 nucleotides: TGCGCCAGCAGCTTGGGCCCGGGACAGGACACCTACGAGCAGTACTTC.

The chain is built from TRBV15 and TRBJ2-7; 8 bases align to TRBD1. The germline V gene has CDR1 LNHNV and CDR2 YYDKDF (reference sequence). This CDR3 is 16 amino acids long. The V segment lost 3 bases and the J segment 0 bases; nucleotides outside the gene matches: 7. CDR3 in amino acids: CATSRVRTGTSYEQYF. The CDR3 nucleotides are TGTGCCACCAGCAGGGTACGGACAGGGACCTCCTACGAGCAGTACTTC. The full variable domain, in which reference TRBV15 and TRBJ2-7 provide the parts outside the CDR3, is DAMVIQNPRYQVTQFGKPVTLSCSQTLNHNVMYWYQQKSSQAPKLLFHYYDKDFNNEADTPDNFQSRRPNTSFCFLDIRSPGLGDTAMYLCATSRVRTGTSYEQYFGPGTRLTVT.

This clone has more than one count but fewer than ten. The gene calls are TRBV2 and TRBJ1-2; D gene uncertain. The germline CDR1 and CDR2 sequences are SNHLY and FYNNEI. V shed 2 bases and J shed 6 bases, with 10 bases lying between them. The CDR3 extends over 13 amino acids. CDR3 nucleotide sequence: TGTGCCAGCAGTGAATTAGGGTTGAATGGCTACACCTTC. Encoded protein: CASSELGLNGYTF.

The CDR3 loop is CASSLSTGGYEQYF. The CDR3 nucleotides are TGTGCCAGCAGTTTATCGACAGGGGGATACGAGCAGTACTTC. The J gene is TRBJ2-7, the V gene TRBV27; 9 bases are a match to TRBD1. CDR1 and CDR2 (germline): MNHEY, SMNVEV (reference sequence). Unmatched junction bases numbered 1, after V lost 0 bases and J lost 4 bases. The CDR3 length is 14 residues.